The text below deals with one T cell receptor beta chain. This entry comes from a study of T cell changes during pregnancy in multiple sclerosis. The length of the CDR3 is 15 residues. The germline gives CDR1 MDHEN, CDR2 SYDVKM. The ends lost 4 bases at V and 1 base at J; junction bases unmatched: 5. Only in-frame clones appear in the TCRdb table, and some are missing; sequencing was by immunoSEQ multiplex PCR. The sample has 37,000 or so clones; roughly 88% are singletons. The rearrangement joins TRBV28 to TRBJ2-3; 7 nucleotides line up with TRBD2. This sequence originates from a female donor with multiple sclerosis, enrolled in a pregnancy study. The source was CD4+ T cells from peripheral blood mononuclear cells, collected before pregnancy. For the CDR3, the DNA is TGTGCCAGCAGTTCGGGGAGGGTCGGCACAGATACGCAGTATTTT. Its translation: CASSSGRVGTDTQYF.